These T cell receptor beta chains were read from a single sample in a study of PD-L1 blockade in urothelial cancer. Sequencing was performed with immunoSEQ multiplex PCR; in TCRdb, only in-frame clones are kept and a portion is missing. Of around 53,000 clones detected, 70% to 90% appear once; the ten largest clones hold roughly 1.8%. The starting material was PBMCs, obtained around atezolizumab (anti-PD-L1) treatment. Receptors originate from a man in his fifties with urothelial cancer. Each CDR3 is given with its conserved first and last residue. The order of the fields is D gene, clone size, V gene, J gene, CDR3 protein, CDR3 DNA. The D gene is left open where the match is weak. A row's size may be missing; if present it is once, few, many or a size class.

NA	NA	TRBV29-1	TRBJ2-4	CSVNLGQAQRDIQYF	TGCAGCGTCAACCTCGGACAAGCCCAGAGAGACATTCAGTACTTC
NA	NA	TRBV5-4	TRBJ2-7	CASSLVASPGAEQYF	TGTGCCAGCAGCTTGGTGGCCTCTCCAGGGGCCGAGCAGTACTTC
NA	few	TRBV15	TRBJ2-3	CATSREGGATDTQYF	TGTGCCACCAGCAGAGAAGGGGGGGCCACAGATACGCAGTATTTT
TRBD1	NA	TRBV9	TRBJ2-6	CASSVPSPTGGGSGANVLTF	TGTGCCAGCAGCGTCCCCAGCCCGACAGGGGGCGGCTCTGGGGCCAACGTCCTGACTTTC
NA	NA	TRBV6-5	TRBJ1-5	CASMQGRNQPQHF	TGTGCCAGCATGCAGGGCCGGAATCAGCCCCAGCATTTT
TRBD1	NA	TRBV5-4	TRBJ1-2	CASSLGNEGARASYTF	TGTGCCAGCAGCTTGGGAAATGAGGGGGCGCGGGCCAGCTACACCTTC
TRBD1	once	TRBV6-1	TRBJ2-7	CASSGPGQVNYEQYF	TGTGCCAGCAGTGGCCCGGGACAGGTCAACTACGAGCAGTACTTC
NA	NA	TRBV5-1	TRBJ2-5	CASSLAETRISETQYF	TGCGCCAGCAGCTTGGCTGAGACTAGGATTTCAGAGACCCAGTACTTC
NA	once	TRBV27	TRBJ1-6	CASSFRAGPEPLHF	TGTGCCAGCAGTTTTCGGGCAGGGCCAGAACCCCTCCACTTT
NA	NA	TRBV9	TRBJ2-4	CASSVDSWGGLKNIQYF	TGTGCCAGCAGCGTAGATTCTTGGGGGGGGCTTAAAAACATTCAGTACTTC
TRBD2	NA	TRBV11-2	TRBJ2-1	CASSSTSGGRNEQFF	TGTGCCAGCAGCTCGACTAGCGGGGGAAGGAATGAGCAGTTCTTC
TRBD2	NA	TRBV10-3	TRBJ2-7	CAISESLAGGPTFSYEQYF	TGTGCCATCAGTGAGTCACTAGCGGGTGGCCCTACTTTCTCCTACGAGCAGTACTTC
NA	NA	TRBV18	TRBJ2-2	CASSPRNTGELFF	TGTGCCAGCTCACCCCGGAACACCGGGGAGCTGTTTTTT
TRBD1	NA	TRBV27	TRBJ1-1	CASSPRTGGMNTEAFF	TGTGCCAGCAGTCCACGGACAGGGGGAATGAACACTGAAGCTTTCTTT
TRBD2	NA	TRBV5-1	TRBJ2-7	CASNLAGGPSYEQYF	TGCGCCAGCAACTTAGCGGGAGGGCCTTCCTACGAGCAGTACTTC
NA	NA	TRBV30	TRBJ2-3	CAGLKLDTDTQYF	TGTGCCGGACTTAAATTAGACACAGATACGCAGTATTTT
NA	NA	TRBV5-4	TRBJ2-7	CASSSGLGGGHSYEQYF	TGTGCCAGCAGCTCGGGGTTGGGTGGGGGCCACTCCTACGAGCAGTACTTC
NA	NA	TRBV2	TRBJ1-5	CASSEFNSNQPQHF	TGTGCCAGCAGTGAGTTTAATAGCAATCAGCCCCAGCATTTT
NA	NA	TRBV28	TRBJ1-2	CASTPPNSLYGYTF	TGTGCCAGCACCCCCCCGAACAGTCTCTATGGCTACACCTTC
NA	NA	TRBV11-3	TRBJ2-5	CASSLLRGETQYF	TGTGCCAGCAGCTTACTCCGAGGAGAGACCCAGTACTTC
TRBD1	NA	TRBV7-2	TRBJ2-7	CASSSTGRTSYEQYF	TGTGCCAGCAGCTCGACAGGGAGAACCTCCTACGAGCAGTACTTC
NA	few	TRBV5-1	TRBJ1-3	CASSSEGLSSGNTIYF	TGCGCCAGCAGCTCCGAGGGCCTCTCCTCTGGAAACACCATATATTTT
NA	NA	TRBV15	TRBJ1-5	CATPNRQPLKSGPQHF	TGTGCCACACCCAACAGACAGCCCCTTAAATCAGGGCCCCAGCATTTT
NA	NA	TRBV5-6	TRBJ2-5	CASSWRDSQETQYF	TGTGCCAGCAGCTGGAGGGACAGCCAAGAGACCCAGTACTTC
TRBD1	NA	TRBV4-2	TRBJ1-3	CASSQAGTGGGNTIYF	TGTGCCAGCAGCCAAGCCGGGACAGGGGGAGGAAACACCATATATTTT
NA	NA	TRBV27	TRBJ1-2	CASSPSGTIDYGYTF	TGTGCCAGCAGTCCTTCAGGGACTATTGACTATGGCTACACCTTC
TRBD1	NA	TRBV5-1	TRBJ2-2	CASSTRDSNTGELFF	TGCGCCAGCAGCACCCGGGACAGTAACACCGGGGAGCTGTTTTTT
TRBD1	NA	TRBV5-5	TRBJ2-7	CASSWDRSSYEQYF	TGTGCCAGCAGCTGGGACAGAAGCTCCTACGAGCAGTACTTC
TRBD1	NA	TRBV10-2	TRBJ2-5	CASSFGQGARQETQYF	TGCGCCAGCAGTTTCGGACAGGGGGCTAGGCAAGAGACCCAGTACTTC
NA	NA	TRBV5-1	TRBJ1-5	CASSLGGDSNQPQHF	TGCGCCAGCAGTCTCGGCGGCGATAGCAATCAGCCCCAGCATTTT
NA	NA	TRBV6-4	TRBJ2-1	CASSDSEGGEQFF	TGTGCCAGCAGTGACTCGGAGGGGGGGGAGCAGTTCTTC
NA	NA	TRBV7-9	TRBJ2-1	CASSLGKLEQFF	TGTGCCAGCAGCTTAGGAAAGCTTGAGCAGTTCTTC
TRBD1	NA	TRBV19	TRBJ2-7	CATRRQGSYEQYF	TGTGCCACCAGGAGACAGGGCTCCTACGAGCAGTACTTC
NA	NA	TRBV7-2	TRBJ2-7	CASSLGGAGAYEQYF	TGTGCCAGCAGCTTAGGTGGGGCAGGGGCCTACGAGCAGTACTTC
TRBD2	NA	TRBV5-1	TRBJ2-5	CASSLAARSRGLAGGETQYF	TGCGCCAGCAGCTTGGCCGCTAGATCCCGGGGACTAGCGGGAGGGGAGACCCAGTACTTC
TRBD1	NA	TRBV19	TRBJ1-2	CASTSGQGINGYTF	TGTGCCAGTACCTCGGGACAGGGAATTAATGGCTACACCTTC
NA	NA	TRBV29-1	TRBJ2-2	CSVGAWSGNTGELFF	TGCAGCGTTGGTGCTTGGAGCGGGAACACCGGGGAGCTGTTTTTT
NA	NA	TRBV29-1	TRBJ2-6	CSVNSNSGANVLTF	TGCAGCGTAAACAGCAACTCTGGGGCCAACGTCCTGACTTTC
NA	NA	TRBV29-1	TRBJ1-2	CSVDRQAAHYGYTF	TGCAGCGTTGATCGACAGGCTGCTCACTATGGCTACACCTTC
TRBD1	NA	TRBV7-6	TRBJ1-5	CASSLGQGDQPQHF	TGTGCCAGCAGCTTAGGACAGGGTGATCAGCCCCAGCATTTT